This T cell receptor (beta chain) was sequenced in a study of T-cell memory formation after mild COVID-19 (dated by TCRdb to the early 2020s). Background for the entire study: TCR sequence clusters from the two donors were largely donor specific. Longitudinal TCRalpha and TCRbeta repertoire sequencing tracked T-cell clones expanding and contracting after mild COVID-19 in two donors. Two young, previously healthy adult volunteers made up the cohort, one male and one female.

V sheds 1 base and J sheds 3 bases, leaving 9 bases between their ends. The CDR3, cysteine through phenylalanine, is 15 amino acids long. The read is trimmed to its CDR3 DNA, 45 bases read in frame from base 1. The germline V gene (reference sequence) yields LGHDT for CDR1 and YNNKEL for CDR2. Details on this clonotype: The specificity of this receptor is unknown. No base qualities exist here, and no much larger clone lies one base off it.

Sequencing was carried out with an Illumina NovaSeq 6000. Using 5'RACE with constant-segment primers, TCRalpha and TCRbeta cDNA libraries were constructed, with sample barcodes and unique molecular identifiers added in the process. Trizol reagent was used to extract RNA from every sample. Library amplification was performed in two PCR steps, and a second sample barcode and Illumina TruSeq adapters were introduced in the second step. Libraries were sequenced on an Illumina NovaSeq with 2 x 150 bp paired-end reads. The authors processed their data as follows. Demultiplexing of reads and collapsing into UMI-guided consensus sequences were performed with migec v1.2.7. Using mixcr v2.1.11, UMI consensuses were aligned to TRA and TRB V and J templates and then assembled into clonotypes. A clonotype was counted as expanded or contracted only when both edgeR and NoisET called the clonotype significant, with the noise models trained on biological replicates. For edgeR calls, a false discovery rate-adjusted p below 0.01 and a log2 fold-change threshold of 1 were applied. PCA with hierarchical clustering of max-normalized trajectories of the 1000 most abundant clonotypes was used as exploratory dynamics analysis. Each responding clone was given a CD4 or CD8 phenotype based on the CD4+ and CD8+ repertoires, which had been sequenced separately. Using fastp at Q25 and MiXCR, TCRdb reprocessed the public reads and kept productive beta chains. CDR3 protein duplicates are merged, each entry listing the most common genes and DNA. Here the V and J calls rest on TCRdb's processing, not on the authors' analysis. Here the sample has hundreds of thousands of distinct CDR3 sequences; around an eighth occur a single time. The top ten clones comprise about 20% of the sample.

Ficoll-Paque density gradient centrifugation was used to isolate PBMCs. Study-wide findings and limitations: The study covered only a couple of mild cases, and larger cohorts including severe cases with pre-infection samples were considered necessary. Balanced CD4/CD8 phenotypes were observed for clones contracting from day 15 to 85, whereas a bias towards CD4+ was observed for a second wave of clones expanding from day 15 to 37. Some responding clones were detected in pre-infection memory, which suggested that pre-existing cross-reactive memory T cells had joined the SARS-CoV-2 response. The second-wave clones that peaked on day 37 were not confirmed to be SARS-CoV-2 specific. Contracting CD4+ clones were located mainly in the CM and EM memory subsets, whereas CD8+ clones were found to be enriched in EMRA.

The receptor was derived from a man aged 18 to 29 who had mild COVID-19 (a few samples of this study predate the infection). The sample titles of this study are shuffled in the database, so cell type and time point are left out; the donor was told from shared clones. The chain links TRBV3-1 with TRBJ1-4, with TRBD1 as a weak D call on 5 bases. Sequencing was performed on PBMCs or a T cell subset sorted from them (not recorded which). The sequence in DNA is TGTGCCAGCAGCCAAGCGGGACGAGCTAATGAAAAACTGTTTTTT. This yields the protein CASSQAGRANEKLFF.